Below, 2 T cell receptor beta chains from the same sample are listed, as sequenced in a study of radiotherapy plus CTLA-4 blockade in lung cancer. Assay: immunoSEQ multiplex PCR; the TCRdb copy retains only in-frame clones and omits some. Here the sample spans 100,000 to 150,000 clones, 78% being singletons. Here the sequenced sample was peripheral blood, taken from a patient treated with radiotherapy plus ipilimumab. The source is a human donor with non-small cell lung cancer who had a partial response to radiotherapy plus ipilimumab.

This chain links TRBV6-5 with TRBJ1-1; 9 bases are shared with TRBD1. Looked up from germline, CDR1 is MNHEY and CDR2 is SVGAGI. The CDR3 has 13 amino acids. V shed 6 bases, J shed 11 bases, and the junction held 10 bases outside the gene matches. Here the CDR3 reads CASSYRQGDGAFF. The CDR3 DNA reads TGTGCCAGCAGCTACCGACAGGGGGACGGTGCTTTCTTT.

The chain joins TRBV6-1 to TRBJ1-4; D remains unclear. From germline, CDR1 is MNHNS and CDR2 SASEGT. CDR3 length: 15 residues. The ends were cut back, 8 bases at V and 8 bases at J, with 21 bases in the middle. The CDR3 DNA sequence: TGTGCCAGCGGCCAACCGGGAGCCGGGAGGGAAAAACTGTTTTTT. It codes for CASGQPGAGREKLFF.